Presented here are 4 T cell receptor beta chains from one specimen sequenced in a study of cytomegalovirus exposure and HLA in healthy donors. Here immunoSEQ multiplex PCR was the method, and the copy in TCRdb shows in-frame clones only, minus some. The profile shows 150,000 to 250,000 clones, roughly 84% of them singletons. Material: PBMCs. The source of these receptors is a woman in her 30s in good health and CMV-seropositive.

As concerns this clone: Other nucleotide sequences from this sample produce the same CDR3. The CDR3 protein is CASSLDRYNEQFF. The DNA of the CDR3 is TGCGCCAGCAGCTTGGACAGATACAATGAGCAGTTCTTC. The rearrangement uses TRBV5-1 and TRBJ2-1; D unclear. Trimming left V 0 bases short and J 4 bases short, with 5 bases between. The length of the CDR3 is 13 residues. Germline V gives CDR1 SGHRS, CDR2 YFSETQ.

The CDR3: CASRGTGELSGANVLTF. CDR3 nucleotides: TGTGCCAGCAGGGGGACAGGGGAACTCTCTGGGGCCAACGTCCTGACTTTC. The rearrangement joins TRBV7-9 to TRBJ2-6, with 10 bases that match TRBD1. Germline V lookup: CDR1 SEHNR, CDR2 FQNEAQ (reference sequence). This CDR3 has 17 amino acids. V was pared by 6 bases and J by 0 bases, with 5 bases of the junction left unmatched.

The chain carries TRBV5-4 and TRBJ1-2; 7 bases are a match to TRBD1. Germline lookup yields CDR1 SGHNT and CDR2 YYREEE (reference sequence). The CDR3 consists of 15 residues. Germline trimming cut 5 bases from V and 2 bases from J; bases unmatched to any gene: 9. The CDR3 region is CASSMLTGANYGYTF. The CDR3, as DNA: TGTGCCAGCAGTATGCTCACAGGGGCCAACTATGGCTACACCTTC.

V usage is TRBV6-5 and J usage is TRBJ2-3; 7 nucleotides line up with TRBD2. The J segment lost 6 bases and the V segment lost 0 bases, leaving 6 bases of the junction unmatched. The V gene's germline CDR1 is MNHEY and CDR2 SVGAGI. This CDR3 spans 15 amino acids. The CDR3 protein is CASSYSWGGGDTQYF. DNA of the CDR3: TGTGCCAGCAGTTACTCGTGGGGGGGAGGGGATACGCAGTATTTT.